The 2 T cell receptor beta chains in this list originate from one sample, sequenced in a study of cytomegalovirus exposure and HLA in healthy donors (dated by TCRdb to the late 2010s). Receptors were amplified or captured by the immunoSEQ multiplex PCR assay. A mixture of 60 forward primers for TCR Vbeta segments and 13 reverse primers for TCR Jbeta segments was used in the multiplex PCR. TCRdb obtained this table from immuneACCESS and retained in-frame rearrangements with V and J assigned. These tables miss some clones; where compared with another copy, unresolved V genes account for less than half of the shortfall, and the remainder is unexplained. This sample holds about 160,000 clones; roughly 79% were observed only once. About 13% of the sample comes from the top ten. The sequencing sample was made of PBMCs. These receptors were obtained from a woman between 50 and 59 years old in good health and CMV-seronegative.

V usage is TRBV10-3 and J usage is TRBJ2-2, with 8 bases lining up with TRBD2. The CDR3 totals 12 residues. Per the germline V gene, CDR1 is ENHRY and CDR2 is SYGVKD. With 8 bases clipped from V and 5 bases from J, the junction kept 1 base outside the gene matches. In DNA, the CDR3 is TGTGCCATCTCGGGAGGGACCGGGGAGCTGTTTTTT. Translated, it gives CAISGGTGELFF.

CDR3 coding DNA: TGCGCCAGCAGCCAAGATGCGGGGCCCTATGGCTACACCTTC. Protein: CASSQDAGPYGYTF. This sequence joins TRBV4-3 and TRBJ1-2, with TRBD1 as a possible D gene (5 bases). Per the germline V gene, CDR1 is LGHNA and CDR2 is YSLEER. The length of the CDR3 is 14 residues. Trimming took off 0 bases at V and 4 bases at J, with 9 bases between the two ends.